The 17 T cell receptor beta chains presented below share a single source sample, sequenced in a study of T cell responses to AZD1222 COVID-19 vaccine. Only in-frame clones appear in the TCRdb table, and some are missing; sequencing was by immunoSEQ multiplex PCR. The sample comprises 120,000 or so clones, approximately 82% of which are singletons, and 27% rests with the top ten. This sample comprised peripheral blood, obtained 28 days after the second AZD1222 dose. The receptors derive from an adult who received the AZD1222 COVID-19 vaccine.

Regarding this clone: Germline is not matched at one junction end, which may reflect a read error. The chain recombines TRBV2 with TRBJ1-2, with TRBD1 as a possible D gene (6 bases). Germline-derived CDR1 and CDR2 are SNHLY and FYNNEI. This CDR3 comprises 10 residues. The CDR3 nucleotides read TGTGCCAGCCTGGGAGGGGGATTTCTCTTC. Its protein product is CASLGGGFLF. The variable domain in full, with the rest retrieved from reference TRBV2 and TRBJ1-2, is EPEVTQTPSHQVTQMGQEVILRCVPISNHLYFYWYRQILGQKVEFLVSFYNNEISEKSEIFDDQFSVERPDGSNFTLKIRSTKLEDSAMYFCASLGGGFLFGSGTRLTVV.

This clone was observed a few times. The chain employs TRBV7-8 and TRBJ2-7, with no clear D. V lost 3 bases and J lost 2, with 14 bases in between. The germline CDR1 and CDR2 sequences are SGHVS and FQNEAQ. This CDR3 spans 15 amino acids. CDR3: CASSLGETGPYEQYF. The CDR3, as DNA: TGTGCCAGCAGCTTGGGTGAAACGGGTCCCTACGAGCAGTACTTC.

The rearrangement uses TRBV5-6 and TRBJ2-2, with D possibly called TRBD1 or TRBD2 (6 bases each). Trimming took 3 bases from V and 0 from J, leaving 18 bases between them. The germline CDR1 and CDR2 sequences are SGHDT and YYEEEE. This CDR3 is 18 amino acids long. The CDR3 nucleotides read TGTGCCAGCAGCTGGGCGGGACATCTCCTCCCGAACACCGGGGAGCTGTTTTTT. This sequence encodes CASSWAGHLLPNTGELFF.

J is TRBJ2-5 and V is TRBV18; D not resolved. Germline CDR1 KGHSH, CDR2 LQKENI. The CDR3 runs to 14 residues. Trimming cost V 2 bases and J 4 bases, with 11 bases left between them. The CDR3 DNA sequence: TGTGCCAGCTCACCAAATTGGAAGGGAGAGACCCAGTACTTC. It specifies CASSPNWKGETQYF.

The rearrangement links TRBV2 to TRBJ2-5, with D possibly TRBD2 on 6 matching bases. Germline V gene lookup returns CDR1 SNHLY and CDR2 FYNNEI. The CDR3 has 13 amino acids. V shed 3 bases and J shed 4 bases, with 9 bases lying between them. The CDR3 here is CASSDGGLETQYF. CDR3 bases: TGTGCCAGCAGTGACGGGGGACTAGAGACCCAGTACTTC. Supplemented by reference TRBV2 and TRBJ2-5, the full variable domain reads EPEVTQTPSHQVTQMGQEVILRCVPISNHLYFYWYRQILGQKVEFLVSFYNNEISEKSEIFDDQFSVERPDGSNFTLKIRSTKLEDSAMYFCASSDGGLETQYFGPGTRLLVL.

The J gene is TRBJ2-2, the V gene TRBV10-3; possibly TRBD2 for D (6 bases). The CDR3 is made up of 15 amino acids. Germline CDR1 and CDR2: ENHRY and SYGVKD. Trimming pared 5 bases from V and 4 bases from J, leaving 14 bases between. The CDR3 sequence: CAISPGGQATGELFF. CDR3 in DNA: TGTGCCATCAGTCCTGGAGGGCAGGCCACCGGGGAGCTGTTTTTT.

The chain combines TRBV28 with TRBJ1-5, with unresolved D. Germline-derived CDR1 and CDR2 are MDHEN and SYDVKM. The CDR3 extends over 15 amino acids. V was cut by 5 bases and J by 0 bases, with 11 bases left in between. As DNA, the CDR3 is TGTGCCAGCAGTGAGTGGGAGTATAGCAATCAGCCCCAGCATTTT. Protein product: CASSEWEYSNQPQHF.

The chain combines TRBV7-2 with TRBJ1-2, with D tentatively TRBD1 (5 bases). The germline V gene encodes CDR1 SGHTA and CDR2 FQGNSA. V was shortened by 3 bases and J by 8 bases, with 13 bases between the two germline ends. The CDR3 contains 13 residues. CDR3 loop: CASSLGEDGGYTF. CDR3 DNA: TGTGCCAGCAGCTTGGGGGAGGATGGAGGCTACACCTTC.

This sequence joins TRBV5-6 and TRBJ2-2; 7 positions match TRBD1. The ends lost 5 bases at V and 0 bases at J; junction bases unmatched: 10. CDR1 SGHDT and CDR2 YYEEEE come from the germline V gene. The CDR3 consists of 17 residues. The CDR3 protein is CASSLRVTGTNTGELFF. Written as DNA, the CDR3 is TGTGCCAGCAGTCTCCGAGTGACAGGGACGAACACCGGGGAGCTGTTTTTT.

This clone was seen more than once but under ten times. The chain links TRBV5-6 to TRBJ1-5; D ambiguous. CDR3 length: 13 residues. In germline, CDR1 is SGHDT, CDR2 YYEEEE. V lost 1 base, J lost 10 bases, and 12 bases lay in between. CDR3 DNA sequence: TGTGCCAGCAGCTTGACCCAAGGAGATCCCCAGCATTTT. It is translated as CASSLTQGDPQHF.

This CDR3 reads CSASYGRGPYNEQFF. CDR3 DNA: TGCAGTGCTAGTTATGGGCGGGGTCCCTACAATGAGCAGTTCTTC. The rearrangement links TRBV20-1 to TRBJ2-1; tentative D call: TRBD2 (6 bases). V was trimmed by 3 bases and J by 2 bases, leaving 14 bases between them. CDR3 length equals 15 residues. CDR1 and CDR2 from the germline V gene are DFQATT and SNEGSKA (reference sequence).

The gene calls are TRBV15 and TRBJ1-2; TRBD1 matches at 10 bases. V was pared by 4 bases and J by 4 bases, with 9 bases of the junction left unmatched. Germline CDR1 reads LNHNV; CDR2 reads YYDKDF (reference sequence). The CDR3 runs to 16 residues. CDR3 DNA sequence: TGTGCCACCAGCATAACCGGGACAGGGGCTGTCTATGGCTACACCTTC. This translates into CATSITGTGAVYGYTF.

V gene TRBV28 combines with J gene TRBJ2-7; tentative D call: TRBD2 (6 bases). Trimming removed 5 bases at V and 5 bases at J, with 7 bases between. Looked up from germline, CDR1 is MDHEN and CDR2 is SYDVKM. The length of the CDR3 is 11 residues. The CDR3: CASSRGNEQYF. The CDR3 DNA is TGTGCCAGCAGTCGGGGGAACGAGCAGTACTTC.

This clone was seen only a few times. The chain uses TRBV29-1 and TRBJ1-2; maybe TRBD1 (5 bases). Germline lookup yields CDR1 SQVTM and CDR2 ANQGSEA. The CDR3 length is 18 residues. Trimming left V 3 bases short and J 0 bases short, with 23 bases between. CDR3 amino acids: CSVDRSIGQGPANYGYTF. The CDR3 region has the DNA TGCAGCGTTGATCGGTCTATTGGGCAGGGACCAGCTAACTATGGCTACACCTTC.

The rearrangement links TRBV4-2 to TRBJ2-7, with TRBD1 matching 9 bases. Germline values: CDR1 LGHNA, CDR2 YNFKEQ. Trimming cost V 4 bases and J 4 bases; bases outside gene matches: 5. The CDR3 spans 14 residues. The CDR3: CASSPGQGFYEQYF. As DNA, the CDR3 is TGTGCCAGCAGCCCGGGACAGGGATTTTACGAGCAGTACTTC.

CDR3 residues: CASSIPTSGRETQYF. CDR3 DNA: TGTGCCAGCAGTATTCCAACTAGCGGACGGGAGACCCAGTACTTC. V gene TRBV28 combines with J gene TRBJ2-5; 8 nucleotides match TRBD2. This CDR3 has 15 amino acids. Germline V gene sequence: CDR1 MDHEN, CDR2 SYDVKM. V lost 5 bases and J lost 5; bases outside the gene matches: 10.

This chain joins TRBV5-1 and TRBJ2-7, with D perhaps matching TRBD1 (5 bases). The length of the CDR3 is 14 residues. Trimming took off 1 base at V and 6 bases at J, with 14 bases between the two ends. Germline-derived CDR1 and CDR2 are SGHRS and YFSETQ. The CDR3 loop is CASSLQGPQGEQYF. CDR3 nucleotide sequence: TGCGCCAGCAGCTTGCAGGGCCCTCAGGGCGAGCAGTACTTC.